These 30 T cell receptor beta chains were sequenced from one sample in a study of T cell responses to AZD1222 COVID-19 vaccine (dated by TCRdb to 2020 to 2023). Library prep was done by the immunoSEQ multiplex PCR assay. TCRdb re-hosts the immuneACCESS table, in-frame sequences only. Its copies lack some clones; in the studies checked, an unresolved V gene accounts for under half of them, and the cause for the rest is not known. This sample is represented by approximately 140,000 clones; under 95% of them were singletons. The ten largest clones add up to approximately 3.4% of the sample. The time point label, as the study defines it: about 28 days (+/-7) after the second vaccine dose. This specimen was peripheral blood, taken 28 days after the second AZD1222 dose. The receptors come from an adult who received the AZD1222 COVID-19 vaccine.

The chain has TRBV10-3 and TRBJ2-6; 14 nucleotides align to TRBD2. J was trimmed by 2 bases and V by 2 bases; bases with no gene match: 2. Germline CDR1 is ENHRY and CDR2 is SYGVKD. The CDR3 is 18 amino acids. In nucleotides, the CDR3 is TGTGCCATCAGTGAGGGACTAGCGGGAGGCCCTGGGGCCAACGTCCTGACTTTC. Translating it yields CAISEGLAGGPGANVLTF.

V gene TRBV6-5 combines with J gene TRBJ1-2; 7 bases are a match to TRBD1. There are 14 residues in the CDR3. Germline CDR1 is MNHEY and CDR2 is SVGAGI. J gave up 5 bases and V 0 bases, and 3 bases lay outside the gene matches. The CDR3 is CASSYSGTDYGYTF. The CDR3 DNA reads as TGTGCCAGCAGTTACTCGGGGACAGATTATGGCTACACCTTC.

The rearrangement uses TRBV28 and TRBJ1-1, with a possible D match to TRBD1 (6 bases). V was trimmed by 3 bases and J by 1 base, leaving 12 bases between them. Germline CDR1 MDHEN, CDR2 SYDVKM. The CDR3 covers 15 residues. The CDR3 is CASSLGGAKNTEAFF. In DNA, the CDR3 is TGTGCCAGCAGTTTGGGGGGGGCCAAGAACACTGAAGCTTTCTTT.

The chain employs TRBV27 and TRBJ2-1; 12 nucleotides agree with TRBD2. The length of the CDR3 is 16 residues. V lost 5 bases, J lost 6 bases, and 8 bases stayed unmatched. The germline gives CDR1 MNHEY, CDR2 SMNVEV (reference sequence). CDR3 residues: CASSPRGLAGSNEQFF. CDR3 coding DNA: TGTGCCAGCAGTCCCAGGGGACTAGCGGGTTCCAATGAGCAGTTCTTC.

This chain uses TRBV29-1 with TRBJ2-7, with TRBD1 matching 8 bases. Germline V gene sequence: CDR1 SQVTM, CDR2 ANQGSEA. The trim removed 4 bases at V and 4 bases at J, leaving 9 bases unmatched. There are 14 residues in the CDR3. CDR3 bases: TGCAGCGTTGGATCGCTGACAGGGGTGTACGAGCAGTACTTC. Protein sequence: CSVGSLTGVYEQYF.

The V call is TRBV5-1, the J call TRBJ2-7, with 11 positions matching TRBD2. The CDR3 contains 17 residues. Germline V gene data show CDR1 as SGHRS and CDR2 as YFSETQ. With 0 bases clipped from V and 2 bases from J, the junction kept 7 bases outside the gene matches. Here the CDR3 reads CASSLGTSGSGAYEQYF. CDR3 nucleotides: TGCGCCAGCAGCTTGGGGACTAGCGGGTCGGGAGCCTACGAGCAGTACTTC.

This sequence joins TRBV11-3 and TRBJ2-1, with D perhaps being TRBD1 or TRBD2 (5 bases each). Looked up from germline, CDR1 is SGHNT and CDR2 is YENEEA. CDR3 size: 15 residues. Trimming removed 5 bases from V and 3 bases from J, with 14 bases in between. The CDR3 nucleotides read TGTGCCAGCAGCCTCGGGACGTCCTTCTACAATGAGCAGTTCTTC. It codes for CASSLGTSFYNEQFF.

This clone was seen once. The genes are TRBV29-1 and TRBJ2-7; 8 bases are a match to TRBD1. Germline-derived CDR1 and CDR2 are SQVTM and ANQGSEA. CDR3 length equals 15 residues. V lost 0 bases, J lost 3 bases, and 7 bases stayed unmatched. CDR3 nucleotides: TGCAGCGTTGAAGATTTTGTAGGACAGGGCTACGAGCAGTACTTC. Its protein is CSVEDFVGQGYEQYF.

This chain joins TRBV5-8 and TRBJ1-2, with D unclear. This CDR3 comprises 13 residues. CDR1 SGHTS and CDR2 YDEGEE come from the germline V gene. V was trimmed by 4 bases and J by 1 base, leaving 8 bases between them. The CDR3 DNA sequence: TGTGCCAGCAGCCCTGATCATAACTATGGCTACACCTTC. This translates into CASSPDHNYGYTF. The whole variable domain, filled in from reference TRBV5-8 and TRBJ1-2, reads EAGVTQSPTHLIKTRGQQATLRCSPISGHTSVYWYQQALGLGLQFLLWYDEGEERNRGNFPPRFSGRQFPNYSSELNVNALELEDSALYLCASSPDHNYGYTFGSGTRLTVV.

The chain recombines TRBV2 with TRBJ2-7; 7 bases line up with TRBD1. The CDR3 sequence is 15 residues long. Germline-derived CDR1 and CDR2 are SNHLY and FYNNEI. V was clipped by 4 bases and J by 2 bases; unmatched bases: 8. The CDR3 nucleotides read TGTGCCAGCAGTGGGGGCAGGGGACAGACCTACGAGCAGTACTTC. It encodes CASSGGRGQTYEQYF.

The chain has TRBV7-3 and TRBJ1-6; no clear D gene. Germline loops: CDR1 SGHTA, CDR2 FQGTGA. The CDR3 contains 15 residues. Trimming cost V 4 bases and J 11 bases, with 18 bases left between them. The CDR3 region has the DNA TGTGCCAGCAGCTCTACCCGATCAGAGATAGCACCCCTCCACTTT. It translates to CASSSTRSEIAPLHF.

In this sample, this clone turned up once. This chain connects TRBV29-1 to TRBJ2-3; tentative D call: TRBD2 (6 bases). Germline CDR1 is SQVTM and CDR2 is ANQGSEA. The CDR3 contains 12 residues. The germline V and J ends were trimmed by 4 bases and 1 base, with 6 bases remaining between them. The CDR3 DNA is TGCAGCGTTGGGGGGGGCACAGATACGCAGTATTTT. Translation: CSVGGGTDTQYF.

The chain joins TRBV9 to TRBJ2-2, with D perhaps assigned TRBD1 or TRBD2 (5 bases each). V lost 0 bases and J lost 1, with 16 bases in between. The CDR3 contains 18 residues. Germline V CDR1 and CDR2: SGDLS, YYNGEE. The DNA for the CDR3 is TGTGCCAGCAGCGTAGACACCGGGACGATCCTGAACACCGGGGAGCTGTTTTTT. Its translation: CASSVDTGTILNTGELFF.

As DNA, the CDR3 is TGTGCCAGCAGTTTACAGCGTGCACAAGAGACCCAGTACTTC. Amino acids: CASSLQRAQETQYF. V is TRBV6-5 and J is TRBJ2-5; D is unclear. The CDR3 has 14 amino acids. Per the germline V gene, CDR1 is MNHEY and CDR2 is SVGAGI. Trimming took off 4 bases at V and 2 bases at J, with 11 bases between the two ends.

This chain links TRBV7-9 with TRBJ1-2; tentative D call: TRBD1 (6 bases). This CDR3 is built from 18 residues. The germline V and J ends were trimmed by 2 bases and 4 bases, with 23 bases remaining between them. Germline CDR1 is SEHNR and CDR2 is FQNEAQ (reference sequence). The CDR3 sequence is CASSLTRVDRRRGYGYTF. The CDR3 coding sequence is TGTGCCAGCAGCTTAACAAGGGTCGACAGGAGAAGAGGCTATGGCTACACCTTC. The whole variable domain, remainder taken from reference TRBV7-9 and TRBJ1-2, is DTGVSQNPRHKITKRGQNVTFRCDPISEHNRLYWYRQTLGQGPEFLTYFQNEAQLEKSRLLSDRFSAERPKGSFSTLEIQRTEQGDSAMYLCASSLTRVDRRRGYGYTFGSGTRLTVV.

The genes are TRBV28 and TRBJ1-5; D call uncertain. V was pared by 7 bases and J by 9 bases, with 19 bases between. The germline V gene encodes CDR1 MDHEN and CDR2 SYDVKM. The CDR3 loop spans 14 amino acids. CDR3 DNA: TGTGCCAGCAACCCTCGCAGGTCATCGGGGCCCCAGCATTTT. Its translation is CASNPRRSSGPQHF.

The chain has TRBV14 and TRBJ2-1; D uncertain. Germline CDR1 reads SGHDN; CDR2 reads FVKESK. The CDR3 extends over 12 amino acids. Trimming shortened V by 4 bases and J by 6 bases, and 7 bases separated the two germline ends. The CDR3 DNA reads TGTGCCAGCAGCCCCACATCCAATGAGCAGTTCTTC. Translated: CASSPTSNEQFF.

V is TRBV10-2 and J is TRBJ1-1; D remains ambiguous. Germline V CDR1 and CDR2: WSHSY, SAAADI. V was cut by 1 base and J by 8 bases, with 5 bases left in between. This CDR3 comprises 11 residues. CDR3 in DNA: TGCGCCAGCAGTGAGTGGCCCGAAGCTTTCTTT. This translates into CASSEWPEAFF.

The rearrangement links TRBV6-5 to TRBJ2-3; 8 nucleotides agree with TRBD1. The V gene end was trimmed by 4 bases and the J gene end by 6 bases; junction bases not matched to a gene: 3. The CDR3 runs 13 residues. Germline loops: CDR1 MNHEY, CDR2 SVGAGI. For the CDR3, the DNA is TGTGCCAGCAGTTCTCGGACAGGGGATACGCAGTATTTT. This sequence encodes CASSSRTGDTQYF.

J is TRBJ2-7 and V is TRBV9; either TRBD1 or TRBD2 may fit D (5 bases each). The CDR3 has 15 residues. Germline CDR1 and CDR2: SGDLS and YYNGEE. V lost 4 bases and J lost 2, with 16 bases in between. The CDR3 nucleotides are TGTGCCAGCAGCCCCAGGGAAACCGGGGCCTACGAGCAGTACTTC. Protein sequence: CASSPRETGAYEQYF.

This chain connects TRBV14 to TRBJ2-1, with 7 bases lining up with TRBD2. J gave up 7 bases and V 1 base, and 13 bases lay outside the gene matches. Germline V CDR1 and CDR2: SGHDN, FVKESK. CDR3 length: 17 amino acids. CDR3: CASSQVIGGKGGNEQFF. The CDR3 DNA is TGTGCCAGCAGCCAAGTGATCGGGGGGAAGGGAGGTAATGAGCAGTTCTTC.

The CDR3 protein is CAISEIGGVRTEAFF. The DNA of the CDR3 is TGTGCCATCAGTGAGATAGGGGGCGTACGCACTGAAGCTTTCTTT. The V gene is TRBV10-3, the J gene TRBJ1-1; TRBD1 matches at 7 bases. Trimming took 2 bases from V and 4 from J; bases not matched to a gene: 7. The CDR3 runs 15 residues. Germline V gene sequence: CDR1 ENHRY, CDR2 SYGVKD.

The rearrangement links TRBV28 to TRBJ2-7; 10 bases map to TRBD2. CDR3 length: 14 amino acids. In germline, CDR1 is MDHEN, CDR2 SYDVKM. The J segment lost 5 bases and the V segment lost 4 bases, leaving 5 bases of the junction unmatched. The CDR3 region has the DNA TGTGCCAGCAGTTCTAGCGGGAGTACCGACGAGCAGTACTTC. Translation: CASSSSGSTDEQYF.

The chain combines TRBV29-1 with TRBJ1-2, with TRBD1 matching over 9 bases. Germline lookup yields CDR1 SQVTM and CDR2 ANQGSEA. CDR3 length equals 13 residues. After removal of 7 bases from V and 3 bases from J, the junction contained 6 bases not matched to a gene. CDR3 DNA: TGCAGCGGCCGGACAGGGGTGGACTATGGCTACACCTTC. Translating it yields CSGRTGVDYGYTF.

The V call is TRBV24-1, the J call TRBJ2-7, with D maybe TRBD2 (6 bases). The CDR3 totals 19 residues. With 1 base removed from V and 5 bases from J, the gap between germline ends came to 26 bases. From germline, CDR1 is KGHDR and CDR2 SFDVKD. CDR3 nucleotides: TGTGCCACCAGTGATTTCGTCCCCGTCCGGACTATTTCATCCCACGAGCAGTACTTC. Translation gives CATSDFVPVRTISSHEQYF.

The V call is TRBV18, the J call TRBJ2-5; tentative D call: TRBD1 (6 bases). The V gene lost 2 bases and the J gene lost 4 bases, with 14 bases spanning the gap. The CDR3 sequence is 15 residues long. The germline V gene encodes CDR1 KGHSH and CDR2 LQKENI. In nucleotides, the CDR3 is TGTGCCAGCTCACCAAGCCTACAGGGATCAGAGACCCAGTACTTC. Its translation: CASSPSLQGSETQYF.

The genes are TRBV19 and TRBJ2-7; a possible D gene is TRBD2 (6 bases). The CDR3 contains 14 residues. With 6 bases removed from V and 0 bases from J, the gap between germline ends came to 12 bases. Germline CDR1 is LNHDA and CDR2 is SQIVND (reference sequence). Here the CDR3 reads CASRKEGFSYEQYF. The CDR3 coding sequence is TGTGCCAGTAGAAAGGAGGGCTTCTCCTACGAGCAGTACTTC.

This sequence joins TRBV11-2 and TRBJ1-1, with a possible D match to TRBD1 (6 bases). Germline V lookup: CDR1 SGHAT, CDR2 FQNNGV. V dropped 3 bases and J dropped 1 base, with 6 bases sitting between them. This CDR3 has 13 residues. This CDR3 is CASSLGQNTEAFF. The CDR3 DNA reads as TGTGCCAGCAGCTTGGGACAGAACACTGAAGCTTTCTTT.

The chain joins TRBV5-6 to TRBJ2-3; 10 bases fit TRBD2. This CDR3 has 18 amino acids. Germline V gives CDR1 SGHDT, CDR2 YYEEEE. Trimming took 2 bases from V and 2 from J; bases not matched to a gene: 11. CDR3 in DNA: TGTGCCAGCAGCTTTGAATTCACTAGCGGGGATAACACAGATACGCAGTATTTT. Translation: CASSFEFTSGDNTDTQYF.

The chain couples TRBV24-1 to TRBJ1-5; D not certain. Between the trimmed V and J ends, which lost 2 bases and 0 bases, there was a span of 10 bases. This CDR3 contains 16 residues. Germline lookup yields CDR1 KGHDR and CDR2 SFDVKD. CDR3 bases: TGTGCCACCAGTGATTCCGGACGGAATAGCAATCAGCCCCAGCATTTT. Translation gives CATSDSGRNSNQPQHF.